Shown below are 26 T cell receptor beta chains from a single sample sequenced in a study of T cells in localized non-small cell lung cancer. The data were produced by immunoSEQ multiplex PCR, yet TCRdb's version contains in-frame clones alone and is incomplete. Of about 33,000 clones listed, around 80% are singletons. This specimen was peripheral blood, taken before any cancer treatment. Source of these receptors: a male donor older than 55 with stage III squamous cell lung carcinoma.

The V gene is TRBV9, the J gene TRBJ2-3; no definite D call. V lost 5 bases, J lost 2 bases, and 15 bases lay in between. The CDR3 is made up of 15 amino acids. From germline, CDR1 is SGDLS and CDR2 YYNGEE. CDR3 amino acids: CASSSTLVLTDTQYF. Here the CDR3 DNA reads TGTGCCAGCAGTTCTACTCTTGTCCTCACAGATACGCAGTATTTT.

The CDR3 spells CASSPKRGSTEAFF. CDR3 DNA: TGTGCCAGCTCACCGAAAAGGGGGAGCACTGAAGCTTTCTTT. The chain combines TRBV18 with TRBJ1-1; D is perhaps TRBD1 (6 bases). Trimming left V 3 bases short and J 4 bases short, with 12 bases between. The germline V gene encodes CDR1 KGHSH and CDR2 LQKENI. The CDR3 contains 14 residues.

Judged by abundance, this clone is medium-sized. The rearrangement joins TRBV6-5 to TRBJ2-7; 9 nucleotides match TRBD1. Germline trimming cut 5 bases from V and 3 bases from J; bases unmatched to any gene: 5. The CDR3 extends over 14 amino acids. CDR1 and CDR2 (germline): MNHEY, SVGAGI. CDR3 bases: TGTGCCAGCAGTCCGGGACAGGGCTACTACGAGCAGTACTTC. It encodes CASSPGQGYYEQYF.

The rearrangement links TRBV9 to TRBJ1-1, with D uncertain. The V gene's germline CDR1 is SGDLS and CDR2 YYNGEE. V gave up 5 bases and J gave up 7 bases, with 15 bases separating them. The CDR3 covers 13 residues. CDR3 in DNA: TGTGCCAGCAGGCCCCCCCAGCAGAATGAAGCTTTCTTT. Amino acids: CASRPPQQNEAFF.

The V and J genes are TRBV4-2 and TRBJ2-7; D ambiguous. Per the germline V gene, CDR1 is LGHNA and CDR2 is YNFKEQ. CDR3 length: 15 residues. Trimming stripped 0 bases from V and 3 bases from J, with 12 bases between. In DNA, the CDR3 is TGTGCCAGCAGCCAAGATTATACCTTCCGCTACGAGCAGTACTTC. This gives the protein CASSQDYTFRYEQYF.

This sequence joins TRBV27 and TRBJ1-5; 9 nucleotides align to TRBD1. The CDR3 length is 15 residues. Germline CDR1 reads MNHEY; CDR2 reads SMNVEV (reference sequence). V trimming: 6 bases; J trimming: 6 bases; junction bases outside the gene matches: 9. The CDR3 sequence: CASSPQGQGVQPQHF. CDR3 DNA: TGTGCCAGCAGCCCCCAGGGACAGGGAGTTCAGCCCCAGCATTTT.

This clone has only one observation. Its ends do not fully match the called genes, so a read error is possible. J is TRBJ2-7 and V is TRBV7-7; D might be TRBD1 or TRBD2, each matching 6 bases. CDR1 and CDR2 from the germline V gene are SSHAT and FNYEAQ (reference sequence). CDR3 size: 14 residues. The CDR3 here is CASSLGGRSYEQYF. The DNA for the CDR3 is TGTGCTAGCAGCTTAGGGGGGCGAAGCTACGAGCAGTACTTC.

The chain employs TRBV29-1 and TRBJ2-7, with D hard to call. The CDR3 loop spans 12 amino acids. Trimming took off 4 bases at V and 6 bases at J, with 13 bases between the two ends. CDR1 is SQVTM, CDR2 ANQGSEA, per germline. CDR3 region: CSVAGQAGEQYF. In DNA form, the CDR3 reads TGCAGCGTTGCTGGCCAGGCCGGCGAGCAGTACTTC.

The CDR3 loop reads CSVRTFDSYEQYF. As DNA, the CDR3 is TGCAGCGTTCGGACATTCGACTCCTACGAGCAGTACTTC. V usage is TRBV29-1 and J usage is TRBJ2-7, with a weak D call TRBD1 (5 bases). The V end was cut by 5 bases, the J end by 0 bases, with 11 bases between. The CDR3 consists of 13 residues. The V gene's germline CDR1 is SQVTM and CDR2 ANQGSEA.

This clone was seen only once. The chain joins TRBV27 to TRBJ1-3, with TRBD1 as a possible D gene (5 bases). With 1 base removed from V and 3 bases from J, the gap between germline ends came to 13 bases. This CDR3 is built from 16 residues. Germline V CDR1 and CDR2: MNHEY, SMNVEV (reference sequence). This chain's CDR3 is CASSLWQGGDGNTIYF. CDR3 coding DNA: TGTGCCAGCAGTTTATGGCAGGGAGGCGATGGAAACACCATATATTTT.

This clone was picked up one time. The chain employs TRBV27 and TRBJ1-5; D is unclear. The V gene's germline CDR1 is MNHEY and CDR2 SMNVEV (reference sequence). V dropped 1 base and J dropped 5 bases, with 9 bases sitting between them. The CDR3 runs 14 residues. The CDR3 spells CASSLFGVDQPQHF. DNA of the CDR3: TGTGCCAGCAGTTTATTCGGGGTGGATCAGCCCCAGCATTTT.

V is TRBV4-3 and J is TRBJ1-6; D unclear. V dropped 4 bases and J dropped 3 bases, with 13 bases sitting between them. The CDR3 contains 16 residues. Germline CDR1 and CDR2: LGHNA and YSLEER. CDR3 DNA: TGCGCCAGCAGCCCTACCTCAGCCGGCTATAATTCACCCCTCCACTTT. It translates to CASSPTSAGYNSPLHF.

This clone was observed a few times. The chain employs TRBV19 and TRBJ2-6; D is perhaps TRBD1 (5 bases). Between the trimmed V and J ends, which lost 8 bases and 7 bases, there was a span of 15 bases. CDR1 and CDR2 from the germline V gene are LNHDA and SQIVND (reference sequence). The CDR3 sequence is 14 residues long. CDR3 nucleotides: TGTGCCAGTCTCACTAAGGGGCGAGCCAACGTCCTGACTTTC. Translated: CASLTKGRANVLTF. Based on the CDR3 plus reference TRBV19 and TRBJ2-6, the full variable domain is DGGITQSPKYLFRKEGQNVTLSCEQNLNHDAMYWYRQDPGQGLRLIYYSQIVNDFQKGDIAEGYSVSREKKESFPLTVTSAQKNPTAFYLCASLTKGRANVLTFGAGSRLTVL.

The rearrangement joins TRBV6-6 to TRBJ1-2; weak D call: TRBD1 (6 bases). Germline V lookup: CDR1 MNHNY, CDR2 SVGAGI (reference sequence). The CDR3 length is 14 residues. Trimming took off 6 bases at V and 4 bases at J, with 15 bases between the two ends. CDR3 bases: TGTGCCAGCAGCTGGGGGGGGCCCACCTATGGCTACACCTTC. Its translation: CASSWGGPTYGYTF.

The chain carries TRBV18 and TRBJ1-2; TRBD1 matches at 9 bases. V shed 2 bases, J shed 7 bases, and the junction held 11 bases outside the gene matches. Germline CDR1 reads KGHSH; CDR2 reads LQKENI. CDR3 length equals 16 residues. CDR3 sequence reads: CASSPSTTGTGLGYTF. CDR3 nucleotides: TGTGCCAGCTCACCATCCACAACCGGGACAGGGCTTGGCTACACCTTC.

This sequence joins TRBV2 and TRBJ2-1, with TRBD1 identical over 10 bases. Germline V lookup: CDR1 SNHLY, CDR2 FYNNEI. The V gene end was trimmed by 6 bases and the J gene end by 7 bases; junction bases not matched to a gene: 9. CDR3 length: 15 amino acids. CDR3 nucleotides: TGTGCCAGCAGCGATAGGACAGGGGGTGGTAATGAGCAGTTCTTC. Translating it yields CASSDRTGGGNEQFF. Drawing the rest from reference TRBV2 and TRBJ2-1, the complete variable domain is EPEVTQTPSHQVTQMGQEVILRCVPISNHLYFYWYRQILGQKVEFLVSFYNNEISEKSEIFDDQFSVERPDGSNFTLKIRSTKLEDSAMYFCASSDRTGGGNEQFFGPGTRLTVL.

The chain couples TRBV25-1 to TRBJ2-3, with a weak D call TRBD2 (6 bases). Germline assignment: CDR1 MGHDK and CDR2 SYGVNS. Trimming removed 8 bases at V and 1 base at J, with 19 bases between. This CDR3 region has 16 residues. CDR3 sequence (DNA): TGTGCCAGCGAGTGGGACGGGAGAGGGGGCACAGATACGCAGTATTTT. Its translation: CASEWDGRGGTDTQYF.

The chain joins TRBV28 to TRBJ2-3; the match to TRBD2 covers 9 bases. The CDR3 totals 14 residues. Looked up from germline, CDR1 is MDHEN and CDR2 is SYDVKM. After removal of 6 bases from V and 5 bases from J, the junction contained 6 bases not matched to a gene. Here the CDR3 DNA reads TGTGCCAGCAGCGATAGCGGGAGAATAGATACGCAGTATTTT. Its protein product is CASSDSGRIDTQYF.

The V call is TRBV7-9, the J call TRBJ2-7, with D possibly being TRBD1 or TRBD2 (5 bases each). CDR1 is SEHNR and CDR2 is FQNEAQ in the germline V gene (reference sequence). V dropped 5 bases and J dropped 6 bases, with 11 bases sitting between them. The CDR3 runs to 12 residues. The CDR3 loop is CASSRDSGEQYF. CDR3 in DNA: TGTGCCAGCAGCAGAGACAGCGGCGAGCAGTACTTC.

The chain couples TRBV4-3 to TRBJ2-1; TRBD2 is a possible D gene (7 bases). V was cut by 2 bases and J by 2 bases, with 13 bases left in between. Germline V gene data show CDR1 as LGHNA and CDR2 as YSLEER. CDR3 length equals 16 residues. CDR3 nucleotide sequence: TGCGCCAGCAGCCAATTAGGGGGGGGCCCCTACAATGAGCAGTTCTTC. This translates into CASSQLGGGPYNEQFF.

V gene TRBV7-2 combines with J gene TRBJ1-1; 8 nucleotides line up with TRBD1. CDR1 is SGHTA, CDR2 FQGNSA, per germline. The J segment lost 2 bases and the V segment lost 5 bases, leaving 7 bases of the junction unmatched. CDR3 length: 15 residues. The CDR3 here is CASSLTQGANTEAFF. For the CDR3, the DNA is TGTGCCAGCAGCCTTACCCAGGGGGCTAACACTGAAGCTTTCTTT.

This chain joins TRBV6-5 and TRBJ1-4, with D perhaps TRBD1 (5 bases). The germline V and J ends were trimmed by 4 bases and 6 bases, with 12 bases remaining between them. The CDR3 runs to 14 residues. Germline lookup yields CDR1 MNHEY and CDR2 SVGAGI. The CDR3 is CASSSLGGDEKLFF. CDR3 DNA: TGTGCCAGCAGTTCCTTGGGGGGGGATGAAAAACTGTTTTTT.

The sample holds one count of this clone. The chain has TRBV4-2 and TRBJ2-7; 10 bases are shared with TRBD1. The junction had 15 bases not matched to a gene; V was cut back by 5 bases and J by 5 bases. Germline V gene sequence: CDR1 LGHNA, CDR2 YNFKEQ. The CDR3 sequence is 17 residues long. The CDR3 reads CASSDLRQGARGNEQYF. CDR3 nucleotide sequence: TGTGCCAGCAGCGACTTAAGACAGGGGGCAAGGGGAAACGAGCAGTACTTC.

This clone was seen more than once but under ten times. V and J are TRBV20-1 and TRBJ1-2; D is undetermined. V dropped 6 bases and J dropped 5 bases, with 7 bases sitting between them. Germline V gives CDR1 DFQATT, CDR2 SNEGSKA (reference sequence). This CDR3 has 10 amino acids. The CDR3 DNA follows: TGCAGTGCCTTTCAATATGGCTACACCTTC. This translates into CSAFQYGYTF.

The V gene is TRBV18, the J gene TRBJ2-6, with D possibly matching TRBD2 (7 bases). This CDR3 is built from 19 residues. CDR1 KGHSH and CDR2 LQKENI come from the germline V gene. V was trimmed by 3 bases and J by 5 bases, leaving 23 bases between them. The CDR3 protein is CASSPGPRGGLIRANVLTF. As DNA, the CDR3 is TGTGCCAGCTCACCCGGCCCACGCGGGGGCCTTATCCGGGCCAACGTCCTGACTTTC.

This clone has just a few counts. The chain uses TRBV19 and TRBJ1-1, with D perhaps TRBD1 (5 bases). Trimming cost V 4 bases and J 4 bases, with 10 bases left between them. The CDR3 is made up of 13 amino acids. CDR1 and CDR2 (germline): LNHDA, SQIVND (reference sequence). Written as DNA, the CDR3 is TGTGCCAGTAGTAATCAGGGTAGCACTGAAGCTTTCTTT. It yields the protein CASSNQGSTEAFF.